The T cell receptor beta chain described here comes from a study of cytomegalovirus exposure and HLA in healthy donors (dated by TCRdb to about 2017). Regarding the research as a whole: An earlier analysis of more than 550 of the donors reported approximately 300 Gb of sequence data and around 100 million unique TCR beta sequences obtained from approximately 180 million T cells. Rather than drawing on any new phenotypic data, the later analysis identified candidate immune exposures from TCR beta sequences and the way those sequences occurred across donors. Four or five DR-DQ haplotypes were handled as single units for association and clustering because linkage in the cohort was strong. To study patterns of TCR occurrence, a later analysis re-analyzed previously published TCR beta repertoires from 550 to 800 donors and added high-resolution HLA genotyping. On average, around 240,000 unique TCR beta nucleotide sequences were sequenced per donor among 398 genotyped donors of the cohort, with roughly a sixth of those sequences being non-productive. The study used immunosequencing to profile the T cell repertoires of several hundred subjects and linked those repertoires to cytomegalovirus serostatus. To decide whether each TCR beta V gene segment behaved as functional or pseudogenic, an earlier analysis of several hundred of the donors relied on high-throughput TCR beta sequencing. The study combined high-throughput TCR immunosequencing, statistical association of individual TCRs with disease status, and machine learning to predict cytomegalovirus infection status. An early release covering roughly 640 HLA-typed donors comprised roughly 300 gigabases of sequencing data and roughly 86 million unique TCR sequences. Besides the first cohort of roughly 700 subjects, a separate validation cohort made up of over 95 different subjects was used. Typing coverage varied by locus: roughly 620-640 donors for A, B, C, DRB1 and DQB1; approximately 500 for DQA1; over 600 for DPA1; roughly 470 for DPB1. Donor age, sex, ethnicity and CMV serostatus were compiled together with the repertoire data. The genetic ancestry cluster associated with self-reported Caucasian donors included 81% of the 300 to 450 genotyped donors. HLA typing included class I and class II loci at four-digit resolution. All discovery cohort repertoires had been generated on a single sequencing platform. The aim of the study was to test whether cataloging public T cell receptors could identify signatures of past pathogen exposure. A later genetic analysis used genome-wide SNP genotypes for about 60% of the 666 donors, treating that subset as a discovery cohort. Paper-wide results and their limitations: According to a later analysis, parvovirus B19, influenza, CMV and Epstein-Barr virus appeared linked to several top co-occurrence clusters. V-gene and J-gene trimming of TCR beta chains was associated with a missense DCLRE1C variant in a later genetic analysis, and the association was replicated in an independent cohort. The sequencing pipeline was judged likely to have produced a cluster of highly shared sequence variants as a technical artifact. In this cohort, only TCR beta chains were sequenced, and detectable features were limited by the absence of alpha or paired-chain data. Compared with the roughly 600-donor mean, donors in an Asian-associated ancestry cluster had fewer N-insertions in productive TCRs, according to a later genetic analysis. It was suggested by the authors that the approach could potentially be generalized to other disease states and immunological phenotypes. In the study, 150 to 200 TCR beta chains were listed as associated with cytomegalovirus. At a false discovery rate of 0.05, a later analysis linked some 18,000 TCR beta sequences to specific HLA alleles. Because HLA typing was unavailable for some donors at each locus, only the typed subset was used in association tests. A later analysis found that most CMV-associated TCR beta chains appeared HLA-restricted, with HLA associations seemingly driven largely by CMV exposure. For the cohort, immune exposure information was limited to CMV serostatus. In an earlier analysis of some 640 of the donors, most TCR beta V segments were observed in productive rearrangements about 87% or about 30% of the time, broadly matching IMGT annotations. Correlated functional status among segregating V segments might be attributable to linkage disequilibrium, but an unknown experimental factor could not be ruled out. Most TCR sequences were seen in very few donors, while some public TCRs were found in many individuals. Some IMGT-functional V segments, including TRBV6-2 and TRBV6-3, could not be distinguished by the 87-base-pair reads and were therefore excluded. Compared with equally common non-associated chains, HLA-associated TCR beta chains in a later analysis were more clonally expanded and had lower generation probabilities. The classifier was reported to diagnose cytomegalovirus status with high specificity and sensitivity in both the original cohort and the validation cohort. Roughly uniform sequencing depth across donors was assumed in presence/absence analyses, although this assumption may not hold. A few of the identified cytomegalovirus-associated TCR beta chains were confirmed in vitro to be specific for cytomegalovirus antigens. Because counts were too low, about 18 rarely observed V segments, including chromosome 9 orphons, were left out of the earlier analysis of about 500 of the donors. A further reported finding was that TCR beta sequences accurately predicted the HLA-A and HLA-B alleles for most subjects in the first cohort. In a later analysis, the rate of TCR association differed among HLA loci, with DRB1 alleles having the most associated TCRs and HLA-C alleles having the fewest. Strong co-occurrence of HLA alleles, especially DR and DQ, made assigning TCR associations to individual alleles difficult.

Library construction relied on the immunoSEQ multiplex PCR assay. For the multiplex PCR, a mixture combining 60 forward primers for TCR Vbeta segments and 13 reverse primers for TCR Jbeta segments was used. The CDR3 region of rearranged TCR beta genes was amplified from genomic DNA with a multiplex PCR assay. Amplified TCR beta libraries were sequenced as 87-base-pair reads on the Illumina HiSeq System. As for how the authors treated the data: A later analysis counted 75 million to 100 million unique TCR beta chains across the 670 or so repertoires, and some 11 million of these chains were shared by at least two donors. A nearest-neighbor algorithm error-corrected the raw reads and collapsed the reads into unique sequences, merging closely related sequences to remove PCR and sequencing errors. CDR3 sequences were aligned to IMGT reference sequences to assign V, D and J gene segments. For a sequence to be retained, a match of at least six nucleotides to both a V gene segment and a J gene segment was required. A rearrangement counted as productive if the CDR3 had no stop codons and remained in frame with V and J, and every other rearrangement counted as non-productive. Following IMGT convention, CDR3 was defined as the stretch from the second conserved V-encoded cysteine up to the conserved J-encoded phenylalanine. The earlier analysis of about 620 of the donors excluded sequences that lacked an unambiguous match to a single V gene segment. In an earlier analysis of about 590 of the donors, a V segment was called functional when productive rearrangements were above 56.7%, and segregating when the standard deviation between donors exceeded 5%. A statistical classification framework was developed to diagnose cytomegalovirus status using the catalog of TCR beta chain sequences. V and J gene assignment, in a later analysis, came from comparing TCR nucleotide sequences with IMGT/GENE-DB human TR gene sequences. A later analysis assigned CDR3 sequences and most-parsimonious VDJ recombination scenarios with the TCRdist pipeline. In a later analysis, each TCR beta chain was defined by its CDR3 amino acid sequence together with its V-gene family, and reads lacking a unique V-gene family were excluded. To address suspected cross-contamination and a sequencing artifact, a later analysis removed 550 to 750 highly shared, low-generation-probability nucleotide sequences. In a later analysis, a clonal expansion index was calculated for each public chain from normalized within-repertoire ranks of inferred template counts. In a later analysis, generation probabilities were computed with a VDJ recombination model fitted to out-of-frame rearrangements, and the resulting probabilities were checked against IGoR. In a later analysis, TCR-TCR, TCR-HLA and TCR-CMV co-occurrence was scored with hypergeometric tests, and a repertoire-size bias correction was applied to TCR pairs. In a later analysis, false discovery rates were estimated by permuting HLA or CMV assignments 20 times. In a later analysis, co-occurring TCRs were grouped using DBSCAN, and TCRdist sequence similarity was added for clustering within HLA-allele-positive subsets. For co-occurrence clustering, repertoires with fewer than 30,000 or more than 120,000 public chains were excluded, along with 5 or 6 repertoires with anomalous nucleotide sharing. Not all clones reach the TCRdb copy of this immuneACCESS table, which keeps in-frame sequences only. Checked studies attribute under half of the gap to unresolved V genes and leave the rest unexplained. Clonal size and the V and J genes are those of that table, whereas D and trimming came from the DNA. The sample table lists 90,000 to 120,000 clones, around 77% of them with a count of one. The top ten constitute 4.2% of the sample.

The cohort was made up of several hundred healthy bone marrow donors. All cohort members were sampled while nominally healthy, although unrecorded immune exposures were likely present. The donor tested CMV seronegative, placing the donor among the roughly 400 seronegative members of the cohort. A peripheral blood sample was provided by each donor, and peripheral blood mononuclear cells were used for TCR beta sequencing. Genomic DNA was extracted from the blood cell samples with the Qiagen DNeasy Blood Extraction Kit. With respect to this clone: The clone's antigen remains unknown. Qualities for individual bases were not recorded, and no much larger clone is one base off.

From the cysteine up to the phenylalanine, the CDR3 has a length of 14 residues. CDR3 DNA only is kept here, 42 bases in frame from base 1. The CDR1 and CDR2 encoded by the germline V gene are KGHSH and LQKENI. Ends trimmed: V by 3 bases, J by 2 bases; bases unmatched to a gene: 3. Sequencing was carried out using PBMCs. The chain links TRBV18 with TRBJ2-7; a stretch of 8 junction bases matches TRBD1. This receptor was taken from a male donor in good health and CMV-seronegative. The CDR3 is CASSPGQETYEQYF. At the DNA level, the sequence is TGTGCCAGCTCACCGGGACAGGAAACCTACGAGCAGTACTTC.